This T cell receptor beta chain was identified during a study of beta chain features in type 1 diabetes. All of the isolated RNA was reverse transcribed, so expressed TCRB transcripts were sequenced. TCRdb's copy holds only in-frame clones and misses some; the assay was immunoSEQ multiplex PCR. The table lists hundreds of thousands of clones, 8% of them singletons. One heparinised draw of blood, averaging roughly 120 mL, came from each donor. This clone was seen a handful of times. Its target is not known. The CDR3 extends over 15 amino acids. Germline-derived CDR1 and CDR2 are MGHDK and SYGVNS. Overall study results and limits: In every one of the four CD4+ subsets, TCRB CDR3s were moderately but significantly shorter in Type 1 diabetes patients. In cDNA sequencing, cells with high TCR expression could be over-represented.

The V gene is TRBV25-1, the J gene TRBJ2-7, with 8 bases lining up with TRBD1. The J call is doubtful: the DNA matches TRBJ2-5 better. Sequenced material: central memory CD4+ T cells from blood. This TCR came from a woman in her late teens or twenties in good health. CDR3 sequence: CASSVGQGKGETQYF. In DNA form, the CDR3 reads TGTGCCAGCAGTGTTGGACAGGGAAAGGGAGAGACCCAGTACTTC.